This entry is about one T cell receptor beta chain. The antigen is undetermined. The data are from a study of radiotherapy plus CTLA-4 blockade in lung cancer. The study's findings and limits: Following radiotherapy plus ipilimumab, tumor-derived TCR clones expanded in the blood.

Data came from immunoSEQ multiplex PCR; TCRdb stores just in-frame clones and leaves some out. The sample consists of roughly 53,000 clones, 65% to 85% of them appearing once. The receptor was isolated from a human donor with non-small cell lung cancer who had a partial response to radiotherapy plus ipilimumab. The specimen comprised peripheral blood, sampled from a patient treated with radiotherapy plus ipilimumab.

CDR3 nucleotides: TGTGCCAGCAGGCCAGGGGGAACTGAAGCTTTCTTT. Its protein is CASRPGGTEAFF. The chain employs TRBV6-1 and TRBJ1-1, with 7 bases identical to TRBD1. Germline trimming cut 6 bases from V and 5 bases from J; bases unmatched to any gene: 3. The CDR3 has 12 amino acids. The V gene's germline CDR1 is MNHNS and CDR2 SASEGT.